Described below is a single TCR beta chain sequence and its context. V lost 2 bases and J lost 7, with 15 bases in between. CDR1 and CDR2 from the germline V gene are MNHNY and SVGAGI (reference sequence). CDR3 length equals 16 residues. This entry comes from a study of blood T cell repertoires in COVID-19. Study context: The United States, Italy and Spain provided the acute and convalescent COVID-19 samples. In each case, the material was cDNA or gDNA derived from T cells, B-cell-depleted T cells, or PBMCs.

Patients in Seattle were enrolled during active infection, then followed longitudinally. In the study's own analysis: Estimation of nucleated cell counts relied on the amplification of reference gene primers. Measured with immunoSEQ multiplex PCR; TCRdb has only the in-frame clones, and not every one. Clone size and the V and J calls come from that table; the DNA yielded D and trimming. The table shows around 300,000 clones, with around 88% occurring only once. Sequencing used peripheral blood. The TCR was taken from a woman in her 30s with COVID-19, enrolled during active disease. The chain links TRBV6-6 to TRBJ1-6, with D tentatively TRBD1 (5 bases). CDR3 coding DNA: TGTGCCAGCAGTTACGGTTCAGGGTTCGGGAATTCACCCCTCCACTTT. It encodes CASSYGSGFGNSPLHF.